This T cell receptor (beta chain) came from a study of CD8+ T cells in alopecia areata. About the study: Treated patients were given oral tofacitinib, which was dosed at 5 to 10 mg twice daily.

TCR sequencing used cDNA made by reverse transcription of extracted RNA. TCRdb keeps only in-frame clones here, not all; method: immunoSEQ multiplex PCR. The data hold just over 150,000 clones, with under 70% observed a single time. Treatment indicated: oral pan-JAK inhibitor, 5-10 mg twice daily. Sorting separated CD4+ and CD8+ T cells out of PBMCs. The CDR3 runs to 14 residues. Germline V CDR1 and CDR2: LNHDA, SQIVND (reference sequence). V was shortened by 10 bases and J by 4 bases, with 19 bases between the two germline ends. The chain recombines TRBV19 with TRBJ1-2; D ambiguous. Sequencing used CD4+ T cells sorted from blood, obtained at week 4, from a patient treated with tofacitinib. The TCR originated in a human donor with alopecia areata. Here the CDR3 reads CAIKLPGVIYGYTF. The CDR3 DNA reads as TGTGCCATCAAACTTCCGGGAGTCATCTATGGCTACACCTTC.